This TCR beta chain was identified during a study of T cell responses to AZD1222 COVID-19 vaccine. Germline loops: CDR1 SGDLS, CDR2 YYNGEE. The CDR3 covers 16 residues. V dropped 0 bases and J dropped 4; count of bases not matched to a gene: 4. Study-wide results and caveats: Vaccination with two AZD1222 doses was followed by a rise in Spike-specific TCR breadth and depth. Baseline antibody screening turned up just a handful of seropositive AZD1222 recipients. Dominant at 160-218 and 743-854, vaccine-associated CD4 TCRs also spanned spike.

On this clone: Its antigen is not known.

Assay used: immunoSEQ multiplex PCR; TCRdb lists only in-frame clones, some missing. The sample has over 100,000 clones; roughly 90% are singletons. This chain uses TRBV9 with TRBJ1-2; 12 bases align to TRBD1. The clonotype comes from an adult in good health. This sample comprised peripheral blood, obtained on day 0 of AZD1222 vaccination. The CDR3 is CASSVGGTGGVYGYTF. The CDR3 DNA is TGTGCCAGCAGCGTAGGCGGGACAGGGGGCGTCTATGGCTACACCTTC. Filled out from reference TRBV9 and TRBJ1-2, the complete variable domain reads DSGVTQTPKHLITATGQRVTLRCSPRSGDLSVYWYQQSLDQGLQFLIQYYNGEERAKGNILERFSAQQFPDLHSELNLSSLELGDSALYFCASSVGGTGGVYGYTFGSGTRLTVV.